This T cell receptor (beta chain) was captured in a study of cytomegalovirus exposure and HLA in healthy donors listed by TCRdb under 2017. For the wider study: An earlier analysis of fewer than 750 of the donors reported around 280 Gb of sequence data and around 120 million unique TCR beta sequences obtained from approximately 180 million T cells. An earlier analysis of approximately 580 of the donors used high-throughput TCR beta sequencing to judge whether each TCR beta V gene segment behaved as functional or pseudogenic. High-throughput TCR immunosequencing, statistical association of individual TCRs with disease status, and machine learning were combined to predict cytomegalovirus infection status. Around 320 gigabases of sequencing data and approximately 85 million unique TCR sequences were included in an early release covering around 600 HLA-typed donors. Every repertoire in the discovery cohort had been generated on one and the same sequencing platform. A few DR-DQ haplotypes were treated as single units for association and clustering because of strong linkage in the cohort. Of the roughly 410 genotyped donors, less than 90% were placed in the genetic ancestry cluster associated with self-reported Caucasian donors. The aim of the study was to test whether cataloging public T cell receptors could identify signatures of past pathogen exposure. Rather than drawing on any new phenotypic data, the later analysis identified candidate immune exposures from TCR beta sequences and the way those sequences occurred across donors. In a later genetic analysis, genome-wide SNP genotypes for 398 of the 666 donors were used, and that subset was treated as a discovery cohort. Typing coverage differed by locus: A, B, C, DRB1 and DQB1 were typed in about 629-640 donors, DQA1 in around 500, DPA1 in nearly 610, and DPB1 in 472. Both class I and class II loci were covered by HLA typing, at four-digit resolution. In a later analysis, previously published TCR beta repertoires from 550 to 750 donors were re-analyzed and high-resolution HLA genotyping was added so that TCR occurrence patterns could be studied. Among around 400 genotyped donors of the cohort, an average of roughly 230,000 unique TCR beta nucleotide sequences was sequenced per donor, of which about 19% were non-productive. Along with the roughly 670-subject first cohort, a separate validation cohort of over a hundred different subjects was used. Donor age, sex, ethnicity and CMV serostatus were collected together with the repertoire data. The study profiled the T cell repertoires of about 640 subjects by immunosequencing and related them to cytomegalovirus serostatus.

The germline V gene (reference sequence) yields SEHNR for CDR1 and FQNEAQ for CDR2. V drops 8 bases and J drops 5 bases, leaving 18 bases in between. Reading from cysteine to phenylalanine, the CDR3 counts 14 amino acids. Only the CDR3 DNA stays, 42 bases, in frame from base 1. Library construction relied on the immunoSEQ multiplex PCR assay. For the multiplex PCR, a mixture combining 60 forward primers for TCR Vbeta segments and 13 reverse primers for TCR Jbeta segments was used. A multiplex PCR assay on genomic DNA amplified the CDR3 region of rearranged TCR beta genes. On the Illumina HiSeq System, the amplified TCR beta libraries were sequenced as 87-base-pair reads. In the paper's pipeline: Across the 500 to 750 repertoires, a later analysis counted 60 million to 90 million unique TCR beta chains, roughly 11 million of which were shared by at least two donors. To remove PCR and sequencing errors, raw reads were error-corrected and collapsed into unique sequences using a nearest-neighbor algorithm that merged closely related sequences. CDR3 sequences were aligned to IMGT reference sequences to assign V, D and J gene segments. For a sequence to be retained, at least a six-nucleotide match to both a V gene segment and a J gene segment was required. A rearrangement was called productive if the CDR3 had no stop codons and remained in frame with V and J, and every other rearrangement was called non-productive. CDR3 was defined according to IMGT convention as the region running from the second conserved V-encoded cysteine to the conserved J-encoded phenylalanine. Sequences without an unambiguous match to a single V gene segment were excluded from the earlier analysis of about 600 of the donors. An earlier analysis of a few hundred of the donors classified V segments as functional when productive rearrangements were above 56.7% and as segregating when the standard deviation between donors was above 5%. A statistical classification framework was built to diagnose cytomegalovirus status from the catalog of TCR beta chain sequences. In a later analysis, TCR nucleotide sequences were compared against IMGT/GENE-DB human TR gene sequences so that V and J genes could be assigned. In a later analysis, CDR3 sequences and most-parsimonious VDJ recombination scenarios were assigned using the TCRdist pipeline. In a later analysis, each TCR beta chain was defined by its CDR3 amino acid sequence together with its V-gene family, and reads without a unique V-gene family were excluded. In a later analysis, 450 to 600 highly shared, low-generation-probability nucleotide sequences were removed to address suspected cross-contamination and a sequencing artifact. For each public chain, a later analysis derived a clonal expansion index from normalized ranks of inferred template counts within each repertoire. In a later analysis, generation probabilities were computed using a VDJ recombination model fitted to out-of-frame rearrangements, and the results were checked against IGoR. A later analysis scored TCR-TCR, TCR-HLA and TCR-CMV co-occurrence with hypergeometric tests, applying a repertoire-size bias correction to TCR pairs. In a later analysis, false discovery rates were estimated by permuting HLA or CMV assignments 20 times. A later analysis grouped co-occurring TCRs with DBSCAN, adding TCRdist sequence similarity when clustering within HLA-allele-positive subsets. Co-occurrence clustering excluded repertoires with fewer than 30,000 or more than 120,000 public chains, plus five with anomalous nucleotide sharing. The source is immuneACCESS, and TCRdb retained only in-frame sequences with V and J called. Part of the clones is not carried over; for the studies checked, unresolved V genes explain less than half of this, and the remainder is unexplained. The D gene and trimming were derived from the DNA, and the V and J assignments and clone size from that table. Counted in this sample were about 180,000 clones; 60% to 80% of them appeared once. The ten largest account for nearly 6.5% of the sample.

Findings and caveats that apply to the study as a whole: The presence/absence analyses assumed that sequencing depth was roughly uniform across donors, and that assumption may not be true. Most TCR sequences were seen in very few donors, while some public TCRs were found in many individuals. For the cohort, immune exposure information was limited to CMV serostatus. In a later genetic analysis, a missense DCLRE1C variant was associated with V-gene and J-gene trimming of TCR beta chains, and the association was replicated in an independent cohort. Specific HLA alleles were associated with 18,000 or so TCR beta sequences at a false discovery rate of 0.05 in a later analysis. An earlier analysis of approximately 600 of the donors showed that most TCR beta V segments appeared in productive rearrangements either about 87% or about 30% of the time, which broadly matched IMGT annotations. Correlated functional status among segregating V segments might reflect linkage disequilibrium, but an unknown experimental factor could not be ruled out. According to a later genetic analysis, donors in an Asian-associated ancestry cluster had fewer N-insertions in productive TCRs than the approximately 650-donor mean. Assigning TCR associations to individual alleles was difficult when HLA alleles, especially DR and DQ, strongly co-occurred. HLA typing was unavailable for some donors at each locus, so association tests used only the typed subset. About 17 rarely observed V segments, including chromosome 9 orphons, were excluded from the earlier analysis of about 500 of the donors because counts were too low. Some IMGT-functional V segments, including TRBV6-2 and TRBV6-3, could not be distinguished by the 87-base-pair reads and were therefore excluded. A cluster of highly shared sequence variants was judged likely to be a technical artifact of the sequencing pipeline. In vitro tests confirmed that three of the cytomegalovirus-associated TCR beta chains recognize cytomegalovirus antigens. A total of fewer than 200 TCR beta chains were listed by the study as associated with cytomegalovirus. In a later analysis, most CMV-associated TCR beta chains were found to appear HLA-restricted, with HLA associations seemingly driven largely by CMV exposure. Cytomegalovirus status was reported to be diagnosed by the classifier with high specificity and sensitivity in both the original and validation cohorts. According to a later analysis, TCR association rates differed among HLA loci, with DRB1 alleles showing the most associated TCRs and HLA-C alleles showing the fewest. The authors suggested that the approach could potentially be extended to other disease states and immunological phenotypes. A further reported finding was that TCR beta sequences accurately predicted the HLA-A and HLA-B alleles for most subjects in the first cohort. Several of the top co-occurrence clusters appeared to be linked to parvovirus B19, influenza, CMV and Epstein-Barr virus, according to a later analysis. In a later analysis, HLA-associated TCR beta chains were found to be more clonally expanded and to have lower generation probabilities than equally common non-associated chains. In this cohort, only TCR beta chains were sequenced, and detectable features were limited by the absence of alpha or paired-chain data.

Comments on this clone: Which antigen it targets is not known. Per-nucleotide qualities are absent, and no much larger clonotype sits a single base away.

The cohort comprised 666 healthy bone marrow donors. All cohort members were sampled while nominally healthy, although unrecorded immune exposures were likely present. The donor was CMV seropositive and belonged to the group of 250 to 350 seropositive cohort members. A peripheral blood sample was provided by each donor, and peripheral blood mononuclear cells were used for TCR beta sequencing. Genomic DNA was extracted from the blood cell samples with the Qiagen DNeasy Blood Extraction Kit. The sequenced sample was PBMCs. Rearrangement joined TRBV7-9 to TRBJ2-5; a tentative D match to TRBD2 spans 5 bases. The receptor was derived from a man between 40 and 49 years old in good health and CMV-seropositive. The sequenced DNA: TGTGCCAGCCAAAGAAACACCAGGAGGGAGACCCAGTACTTC. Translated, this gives CASQRNTRRETQYF.